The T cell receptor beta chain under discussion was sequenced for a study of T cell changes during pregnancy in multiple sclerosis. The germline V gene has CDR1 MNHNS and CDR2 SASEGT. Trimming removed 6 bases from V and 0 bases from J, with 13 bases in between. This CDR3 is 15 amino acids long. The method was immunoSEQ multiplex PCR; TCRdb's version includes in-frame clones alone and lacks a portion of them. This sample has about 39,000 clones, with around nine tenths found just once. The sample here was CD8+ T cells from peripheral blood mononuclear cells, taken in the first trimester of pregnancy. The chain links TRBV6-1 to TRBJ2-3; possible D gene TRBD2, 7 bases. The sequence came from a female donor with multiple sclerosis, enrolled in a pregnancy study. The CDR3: CASRGGAGSTDTQYF. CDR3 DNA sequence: TGTGCCAGCAGGGGGGGGGCAGGTAGCACAGATACGCAGTATTTT.